This T cell receptor (beta chain) was observed in a study of cytomegalovirus exposure and HLA in healthy donors. The CDR3 spans 15 residues. Germline values: CDR1 SGHTA, CDR2 FQGTGA. V shed 3 bases, J shed 3 bases, and the junction held 3 bases outside the gene matches. The PCR used 60 Vbeta and 13 Jbeta primers. The data were produced by immunoSEQ multiplex PCR, yet TCRdb's version contains in-frame clones alone and is incomplete. The sample data list about 130,000 clones. This sequence joins TRBV7-3 and TRBJ2-3; TRBD1 matches at 10 bases. The sequenced sample was PBMCs. This clonotype originated in a woman in her thirties or forties in good health and CMV-seropositive. This CDR3 reads CASSLRGQGTDTQYF. The CDR3 DNA follows: TGTGCCAGCAGCTTGAGGGGACAGGGGACAGATACGCAGTATTTT.